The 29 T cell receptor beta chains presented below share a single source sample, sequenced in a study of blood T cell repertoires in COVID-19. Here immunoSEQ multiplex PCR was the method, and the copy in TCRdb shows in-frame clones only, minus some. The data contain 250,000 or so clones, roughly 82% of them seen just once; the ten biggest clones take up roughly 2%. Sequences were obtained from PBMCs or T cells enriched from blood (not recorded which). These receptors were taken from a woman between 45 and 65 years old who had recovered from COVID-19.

Written as DNA, the CDR3 is TGCGCCAGCAGCCAGACCGAGGTGAGCGGGGAGACCCAGTACTTC. This codes for CASSQTEVSGETQYF. The gene calls are TRBV4-1 and TRBJ2-5; tentatively, D is TRBD2 (6 bases). V lost 3 bases and J lost 5, with 16 bases in between. Germline assignment: CDR1 MGHRA and CDR2 YSYEKL. This CDR3 comprises 15 residues.

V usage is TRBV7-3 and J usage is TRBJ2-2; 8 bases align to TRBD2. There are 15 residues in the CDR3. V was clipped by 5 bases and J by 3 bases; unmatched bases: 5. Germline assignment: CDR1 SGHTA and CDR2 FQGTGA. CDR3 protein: CASSPSGGYTGELFF. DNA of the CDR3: TGTGCCAGCAGCCCCAGCGGGGGCTACACCGGGGAGCTGTTTTTT.

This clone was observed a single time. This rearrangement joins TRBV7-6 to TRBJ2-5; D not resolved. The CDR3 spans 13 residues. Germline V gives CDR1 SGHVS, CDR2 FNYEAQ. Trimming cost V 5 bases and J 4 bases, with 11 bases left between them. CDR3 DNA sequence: TGTGCCAGCAGCCCCCAGGTTCCAGAGACCCAGTACTTC. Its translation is CASSPQVPETQYF.

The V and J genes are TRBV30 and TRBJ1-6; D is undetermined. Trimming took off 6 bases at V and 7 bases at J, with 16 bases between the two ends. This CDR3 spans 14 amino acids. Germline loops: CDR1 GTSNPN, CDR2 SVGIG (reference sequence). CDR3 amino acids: CACTLRSFNSPLHF. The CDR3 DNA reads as TGTGCCTGCACGTTGAGGTCCTTCAATTCACCCCTCCACTTT.

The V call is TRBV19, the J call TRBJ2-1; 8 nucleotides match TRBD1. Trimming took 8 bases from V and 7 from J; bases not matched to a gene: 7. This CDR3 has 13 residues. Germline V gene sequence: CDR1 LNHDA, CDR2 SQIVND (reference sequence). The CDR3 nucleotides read TGTGCCAGTGGCGGACAGGGTTTGAATGAGCAGTTCTTC. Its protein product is CASGGQGLNEQFF.

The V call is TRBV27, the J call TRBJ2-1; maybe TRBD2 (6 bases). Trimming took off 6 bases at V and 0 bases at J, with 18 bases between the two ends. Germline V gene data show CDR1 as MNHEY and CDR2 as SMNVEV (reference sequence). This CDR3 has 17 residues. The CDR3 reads CASSPLGGLTSYNEQFF. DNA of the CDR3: TGTGCCAGCAGCCCCTTGGGGGGACTGACCTCCTACAATGAGCAGTTCTTC.

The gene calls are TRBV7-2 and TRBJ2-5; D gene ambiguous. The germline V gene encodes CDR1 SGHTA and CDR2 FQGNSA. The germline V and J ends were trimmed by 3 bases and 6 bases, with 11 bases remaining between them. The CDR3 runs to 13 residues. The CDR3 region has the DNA TGTGCCAGCAGCTTGAGAGGTTTACAGACCCAGTACTTC. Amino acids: CASSLRGLQTQYF.

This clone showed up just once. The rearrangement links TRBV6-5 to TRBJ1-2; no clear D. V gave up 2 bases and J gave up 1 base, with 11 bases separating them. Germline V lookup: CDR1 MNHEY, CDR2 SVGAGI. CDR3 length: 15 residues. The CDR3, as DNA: TGTGCCAGCAGTTACGCCGGGAGCGGTAACTATGGCTACACCTTC. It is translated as CASSYAGSGNYGYTF.

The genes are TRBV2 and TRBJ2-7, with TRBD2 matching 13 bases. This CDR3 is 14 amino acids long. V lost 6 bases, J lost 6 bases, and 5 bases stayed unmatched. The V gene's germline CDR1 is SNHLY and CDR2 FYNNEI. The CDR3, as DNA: TGTGCCAGCAGGGCGACTAGCGGGAGGCCCGAGCAGTACTTC. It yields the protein CASRATSGRPEQYF.

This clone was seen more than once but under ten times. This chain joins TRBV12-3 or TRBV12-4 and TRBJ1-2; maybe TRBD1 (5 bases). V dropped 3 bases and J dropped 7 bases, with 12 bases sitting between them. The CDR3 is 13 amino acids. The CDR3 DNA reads TGTGCCAGCAGTTTTAATGGGGGGTTTGGCTACACCTTC. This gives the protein CASSFNGGFGYTF.

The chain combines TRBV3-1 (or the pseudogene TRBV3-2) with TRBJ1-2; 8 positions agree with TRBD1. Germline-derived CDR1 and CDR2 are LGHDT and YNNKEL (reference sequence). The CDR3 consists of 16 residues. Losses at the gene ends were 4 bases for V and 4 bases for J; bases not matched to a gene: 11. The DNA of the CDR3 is TGTGCCAGCAGCCCCACGACCGGACAGGGCACCTATGGCTACACCTTC. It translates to CASSPTTGQGTYGYTF.

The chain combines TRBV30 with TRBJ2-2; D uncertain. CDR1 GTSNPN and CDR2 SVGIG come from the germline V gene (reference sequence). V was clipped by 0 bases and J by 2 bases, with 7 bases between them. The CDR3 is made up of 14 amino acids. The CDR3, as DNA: TGTGCCTGGAGTGTGGGTAGCAACACCGGGGAGCTGTTTTTT. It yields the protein CAWSVGSNTGELFF.

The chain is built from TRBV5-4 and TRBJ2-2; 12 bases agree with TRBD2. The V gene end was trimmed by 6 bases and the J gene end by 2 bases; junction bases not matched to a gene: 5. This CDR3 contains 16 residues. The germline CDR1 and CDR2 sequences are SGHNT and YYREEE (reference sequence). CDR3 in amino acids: CASTRLAGDNTGELFF. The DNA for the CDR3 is TGTGCCAGCACCAGACTAGCGGGGGACAACACCGGGGAGCTGTTTTTT.

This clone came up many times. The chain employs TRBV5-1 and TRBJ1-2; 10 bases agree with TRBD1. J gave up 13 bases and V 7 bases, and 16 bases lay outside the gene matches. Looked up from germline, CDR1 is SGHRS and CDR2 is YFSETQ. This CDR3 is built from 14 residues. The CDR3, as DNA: TGCGCCAGCCGCTCAGCCCGGGACAGGGGATTCGGCACCTTC. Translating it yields CASRSARDRGFGTF.

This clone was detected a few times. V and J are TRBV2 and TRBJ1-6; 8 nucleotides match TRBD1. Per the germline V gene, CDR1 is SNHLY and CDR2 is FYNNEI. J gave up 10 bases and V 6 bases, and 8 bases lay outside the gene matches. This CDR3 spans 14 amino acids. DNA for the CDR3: TGTGCCAGCAGAGGACAGGGCCCATACTCACCCCTCCACTTT. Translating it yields CASRGQGPYSPLHF.

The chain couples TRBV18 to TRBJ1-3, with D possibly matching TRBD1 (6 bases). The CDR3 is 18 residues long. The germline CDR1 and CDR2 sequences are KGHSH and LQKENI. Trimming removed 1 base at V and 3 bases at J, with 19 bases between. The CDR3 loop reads CASSPRRSRGADGNTIYF. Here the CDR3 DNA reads TGTGCCAGCTCACCACGTCGTTCTCGGGGGGCAGATGGAAACACCATATATTTT.

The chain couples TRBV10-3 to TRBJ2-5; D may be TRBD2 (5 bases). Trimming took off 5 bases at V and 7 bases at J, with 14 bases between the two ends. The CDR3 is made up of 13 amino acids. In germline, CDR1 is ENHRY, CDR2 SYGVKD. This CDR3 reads CAISPTLDTTQYF. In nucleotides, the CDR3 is TGTGCCATCAGTCCTACACTAGATACGACCCAGTACTTC.

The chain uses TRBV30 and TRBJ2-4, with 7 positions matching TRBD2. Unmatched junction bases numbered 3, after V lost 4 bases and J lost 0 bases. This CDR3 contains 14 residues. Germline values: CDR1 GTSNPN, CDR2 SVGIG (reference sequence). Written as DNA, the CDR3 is TGTGCCTGGACTAGCGGCGCAGCCAAAAACATTCAGTACTTC. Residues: CAWTSGAAKNIQYF.

CDR3 sequence reads: CASSGTGARTRPYNEQFF. As DNA, the CDR3 is TGTGCCAGCAGCGGGACAGGGGCAAGGACTCGTCCGTACAATGAGCAGTTCTTC. This chain connects TRBV11-2 to TRBJ2-1, with 10 bases fitting TRBD1. V was pared by 5 bases and J by 4 bases, with 14 bases of the junction left unmatched. This CDR3 is 18 amino acids long. The germline gives CDR1 SGHAT, CDR2 FQNNGV.

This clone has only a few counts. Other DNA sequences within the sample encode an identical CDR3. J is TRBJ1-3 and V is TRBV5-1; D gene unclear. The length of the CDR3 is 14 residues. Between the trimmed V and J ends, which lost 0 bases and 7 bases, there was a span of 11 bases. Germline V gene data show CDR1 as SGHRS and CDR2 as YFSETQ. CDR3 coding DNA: TGCGCCAGCAGCTTGGCTGGGTACGGGAACACCATATATTTT. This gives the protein CASSLAGYGNTIYF.

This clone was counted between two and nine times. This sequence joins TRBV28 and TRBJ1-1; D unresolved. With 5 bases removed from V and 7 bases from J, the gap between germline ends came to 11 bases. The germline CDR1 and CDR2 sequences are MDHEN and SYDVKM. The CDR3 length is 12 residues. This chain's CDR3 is CASSPLVSEAFF. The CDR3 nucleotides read TGTGCCAGCAGTCCACTAGTTAGTGAAGCTTTCTTT.

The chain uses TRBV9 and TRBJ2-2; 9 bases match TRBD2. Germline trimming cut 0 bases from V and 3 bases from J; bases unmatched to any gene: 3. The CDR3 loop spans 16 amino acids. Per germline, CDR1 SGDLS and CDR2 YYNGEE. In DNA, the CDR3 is TGTGCCAGCAGCGTAGAGGGGACTAGCTACACCGGGGAGCTGTTTTTT. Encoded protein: CASSVEGTSYTGELFF.

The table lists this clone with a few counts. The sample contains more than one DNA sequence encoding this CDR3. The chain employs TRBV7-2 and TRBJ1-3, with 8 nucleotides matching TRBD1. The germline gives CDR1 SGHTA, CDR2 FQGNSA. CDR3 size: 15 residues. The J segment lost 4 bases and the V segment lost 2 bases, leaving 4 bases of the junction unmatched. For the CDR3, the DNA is TGTGCCAGCAGCTTACAGGGGGCGGTAGGAAACACCATATATTTT. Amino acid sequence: CASSLQGAVGNTIYF.

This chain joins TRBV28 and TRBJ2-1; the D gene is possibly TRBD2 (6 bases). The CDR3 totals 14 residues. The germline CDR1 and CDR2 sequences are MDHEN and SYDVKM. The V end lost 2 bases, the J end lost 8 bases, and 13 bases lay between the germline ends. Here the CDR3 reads CASSLPGGPYEQFF. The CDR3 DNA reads TGTGCCAGCAGTTTACCCGGAGGGCCGTATGAGCAGTTCTTC. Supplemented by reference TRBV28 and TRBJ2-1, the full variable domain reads DVKVTQSSRYLVKRTGEKVFLECVQDMDHENMFWYRQDPGLGLRLIYFSYDVKMKEKGDIPEGYSVSREKKERFSLILESASTNQTSMYLCASSLPGGPYEQFFGPGTRLTVL.

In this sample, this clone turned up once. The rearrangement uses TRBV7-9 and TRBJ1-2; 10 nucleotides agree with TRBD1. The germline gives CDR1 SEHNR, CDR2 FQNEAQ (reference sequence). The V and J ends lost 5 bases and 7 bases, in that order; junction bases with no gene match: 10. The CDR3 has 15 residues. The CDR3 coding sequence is TGTGCCAGCAGCATGGGGACAGGGGTATCTTCTGGCTACACCTTC. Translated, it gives CASSMGTGVSSGYTF.

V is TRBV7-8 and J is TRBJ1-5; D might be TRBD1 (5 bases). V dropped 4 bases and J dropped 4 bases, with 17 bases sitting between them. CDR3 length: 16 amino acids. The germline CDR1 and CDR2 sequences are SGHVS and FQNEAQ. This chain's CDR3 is CASSSTILDRNQPQHF. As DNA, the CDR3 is TGTGCCAGCAGCTCCACAATACTTGACAGAAATCAGCCCCAGCATTTT.

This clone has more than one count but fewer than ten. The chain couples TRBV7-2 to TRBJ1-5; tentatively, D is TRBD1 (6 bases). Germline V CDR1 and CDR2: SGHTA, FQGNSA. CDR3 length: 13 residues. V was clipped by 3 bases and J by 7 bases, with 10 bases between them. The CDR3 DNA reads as TGTGCCAGCAGCTTCAACAGGGCCCAGCCCCAGCATTTT. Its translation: CASSFNRAQPQHF.

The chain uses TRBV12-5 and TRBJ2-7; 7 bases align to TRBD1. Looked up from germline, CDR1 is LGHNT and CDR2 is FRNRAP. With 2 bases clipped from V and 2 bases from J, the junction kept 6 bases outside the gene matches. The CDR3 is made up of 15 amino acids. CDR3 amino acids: CASGLPTGQTYEQYF. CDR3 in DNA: TGTGCTAGTGGTTTGCCAACGGGACAGACCTACGAGCAGTACTTC.

CDR3 protein: CASSLRGSTGYNSPLHF. The CDR3 region has the DNA TGTGCCAGCAGCTTGAGGGGAAGTACTGGGTATAATTCACCCCTCCACTTT. The chain joins TRBV5-4 to TRBJ1-6, with TRBD1 as a possible D gene (5 bases). Germline lookup yields CDR1 SGHNT and CDR2 YYREEE (reference sequence). The CDR3 extends over 17 amino acids. The V end was cut by 1 base, the J end by 4 bases, with 15 bases between.